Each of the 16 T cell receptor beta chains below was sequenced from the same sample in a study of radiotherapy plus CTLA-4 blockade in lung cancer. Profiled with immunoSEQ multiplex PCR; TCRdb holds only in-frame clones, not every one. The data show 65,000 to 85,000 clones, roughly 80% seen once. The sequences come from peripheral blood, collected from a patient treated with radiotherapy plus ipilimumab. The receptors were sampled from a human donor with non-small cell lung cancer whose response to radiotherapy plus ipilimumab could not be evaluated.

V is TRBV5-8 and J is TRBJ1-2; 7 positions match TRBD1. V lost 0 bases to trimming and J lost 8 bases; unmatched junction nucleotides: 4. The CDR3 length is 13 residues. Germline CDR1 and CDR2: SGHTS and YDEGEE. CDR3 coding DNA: TGTGCCAGCAGCTTGGGACAGGGTTGGGGCTACACCTTC. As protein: CASSLGQGWGYTF.

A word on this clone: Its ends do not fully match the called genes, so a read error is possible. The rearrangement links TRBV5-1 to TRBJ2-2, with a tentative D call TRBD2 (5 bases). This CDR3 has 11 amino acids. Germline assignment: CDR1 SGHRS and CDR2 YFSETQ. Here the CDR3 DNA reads TGCGCCAGCAGCTTTGCCGGGGAGTTGTTTTTT. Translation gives CASSFAGELFF. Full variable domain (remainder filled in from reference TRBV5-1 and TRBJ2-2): KAGVTQTPRYLIKTRGQQVTLSCSPISGHRSVSWYQQTPGQGLQFLFEYFSETQRNKGNFPGRFSGRQFSNSRSEMNVSTLELGDSALYLCASSFAGELFFGEGSRLTVL.

CDR3 nucleotide sequence: TGCGCCAGCAGCTTGGCACCAATCGACAGGGACTATGGCTACACCTTC. This translates into CASSLAPIDRDYGYTF. The J gene is TRBJ1-2, the V gene TRBV5-1; 7 bases agree with TRBD1. Losses at the gene ends were 0 bases for V and 3 bases for J; bases not matched to a gene: 8. CDR3 length: 16 residues. Germline V CDR1 and CDR2: SGHRS, YFSETQ.

The CDR3 reads CASSLGQGYRSPLHF. The CDR3 nucleotides are TGTGCCAGCAGCTTAGGGCAGGGTTATAGATCACCCCTCCACTTT. The genes are TRBV11-2 and TRBJ1-6; D is possibly TRBD1 (5 bases). Germline CDR1 and CDR2: SGHAT and FQNNGV. The CDR3 spans 15 residues. V shed 1 base and J shed 10 bases, with 14 bases lying between them.

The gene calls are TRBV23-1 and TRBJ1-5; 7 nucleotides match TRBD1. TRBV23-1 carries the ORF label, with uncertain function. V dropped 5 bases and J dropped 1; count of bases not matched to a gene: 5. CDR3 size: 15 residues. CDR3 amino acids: CASSSKQGSNQPQHF. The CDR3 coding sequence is TGCGCCAGCAGTTCAAAACAGGGGAGCAATCAGCCCCAGCATTTT.

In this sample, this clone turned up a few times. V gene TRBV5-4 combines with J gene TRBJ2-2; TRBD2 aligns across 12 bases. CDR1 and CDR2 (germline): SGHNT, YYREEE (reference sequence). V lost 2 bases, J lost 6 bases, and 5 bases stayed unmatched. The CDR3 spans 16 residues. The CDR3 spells CASSFGLAGSAGELFF. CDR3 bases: TGTGCCAGCAGCTTCGGACTAGCGGGATCGGCCGGGGAGCTGTTTTTT. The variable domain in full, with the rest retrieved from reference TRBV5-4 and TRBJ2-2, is ETGVTQSPTHLIKTRGQQVTLRCSSQSGHNTVSWYQQALGQGPQFIFQYYREEENGRGNFPPRFSGLQFPNYSSELNVNALELDDSALYLCASSFGLAGSAGELFFGEGSRLTVL.

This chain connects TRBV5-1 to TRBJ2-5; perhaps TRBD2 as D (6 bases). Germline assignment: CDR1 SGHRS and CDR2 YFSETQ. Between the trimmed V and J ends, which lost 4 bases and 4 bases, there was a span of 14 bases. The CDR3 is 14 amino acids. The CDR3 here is CASSGPGGRETQYF. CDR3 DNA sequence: TGCGCCAGCAGCGGCCCTGGAGGGCGAGAGACCCAGTACTTC.

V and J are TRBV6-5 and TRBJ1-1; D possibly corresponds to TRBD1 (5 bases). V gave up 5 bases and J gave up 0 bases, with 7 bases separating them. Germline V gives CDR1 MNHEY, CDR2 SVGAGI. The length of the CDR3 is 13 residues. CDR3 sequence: CASSRGMNTEAFF. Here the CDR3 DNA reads TGTGCCAGCAGTAGGGGAATGAACACTGAAGCTTTCTTT.

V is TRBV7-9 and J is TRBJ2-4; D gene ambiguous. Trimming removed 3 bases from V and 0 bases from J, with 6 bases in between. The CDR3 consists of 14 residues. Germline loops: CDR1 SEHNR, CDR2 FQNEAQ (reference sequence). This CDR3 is CASSLAAAKNIQYF. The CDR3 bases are TGTGCCAGCAGCTTGGCGGCAGCCAAAAACATTCAGTACTTC. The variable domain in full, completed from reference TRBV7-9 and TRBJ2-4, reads DTGVSQNPRHKITKRGQNVTFRCDPISEHNRLYWYRQTLGQGPEFLTYFQNEAQLEKSRLLSDRFSAERPKGSFSTLEIQRTEQGDSAMYLCASSLAAAKNIQYFGAGTRLSVL.

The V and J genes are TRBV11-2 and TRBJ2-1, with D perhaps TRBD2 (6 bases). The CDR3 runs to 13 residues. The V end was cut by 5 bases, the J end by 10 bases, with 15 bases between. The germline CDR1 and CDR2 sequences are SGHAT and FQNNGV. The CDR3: CASSPQETREQFF. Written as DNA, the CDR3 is TGTGCCAGCAGCCCCCAGGAGACTAGAGAGCAGTTCTTC.

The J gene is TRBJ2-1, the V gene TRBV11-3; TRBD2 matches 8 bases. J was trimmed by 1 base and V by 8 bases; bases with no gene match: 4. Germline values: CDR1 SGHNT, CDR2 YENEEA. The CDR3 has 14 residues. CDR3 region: CASGREGSYNEQFF. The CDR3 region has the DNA TGTGCCAGCGGACGGGAGGGGTCCTACAATGAGCAGTTCTTC.

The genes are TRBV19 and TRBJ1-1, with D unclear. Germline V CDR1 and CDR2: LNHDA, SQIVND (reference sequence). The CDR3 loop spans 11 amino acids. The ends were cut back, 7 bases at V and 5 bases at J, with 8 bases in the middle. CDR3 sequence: CASNAETEAFF. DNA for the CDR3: TGTGCCAGTAATGCGGAGACTGAAGCTTTCTTT.

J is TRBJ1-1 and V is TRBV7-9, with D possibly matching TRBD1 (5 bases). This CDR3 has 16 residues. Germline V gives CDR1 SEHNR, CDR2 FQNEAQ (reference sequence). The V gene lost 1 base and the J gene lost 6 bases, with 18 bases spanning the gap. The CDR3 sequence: CASSLGWGQGRAEAFF. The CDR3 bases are TGTGCCAGCAGCTTAGGATGGGGTCAGGGCAGAGCTGAAGCTTTCTTT.

The DNA of the CDR3 is TGTGCCACCCAGCCTTCGGGGTTGGGAAACACCATATATTTT. Its protein product is CATQPSGLGNTIYF. The chain couples TRBV5-6 to TRBJ1-3; D ambiguous. The germline CDR1 and CDR2 sequences are SGHDT and YYEEEE. The CDR3 covers 14 residues. V lost 9 bases to trimming and J lost 4 bases, with 17 bases between them.

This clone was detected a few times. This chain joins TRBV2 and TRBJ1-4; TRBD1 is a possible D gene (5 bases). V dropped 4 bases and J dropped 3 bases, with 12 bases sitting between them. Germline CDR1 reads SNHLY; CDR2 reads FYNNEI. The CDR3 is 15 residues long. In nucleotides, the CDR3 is TGTGCCAGCAGTGGGGCGGGGGATCCTAATGAAAAACTGTTTTTT. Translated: CASSGAGDPNEKLFF.

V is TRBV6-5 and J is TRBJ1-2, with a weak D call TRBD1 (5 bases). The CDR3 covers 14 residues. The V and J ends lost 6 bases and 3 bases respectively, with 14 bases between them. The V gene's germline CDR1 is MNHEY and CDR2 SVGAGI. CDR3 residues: CASSRGTYDYGYTF. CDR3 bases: TGTGCCAGCAGCCGCGGGACTTACGACTATGGCTACACCTTC.